This T cell receptor (beta chain) is from a study of T cell repertoires in cytomegalovirus infection (dated by TCRdb to the late 2010s). About the full investigation: The peptide stimulations were aimed at well-studied HLA-B-restricted epitopes as well as recently identified HLA-C-restricted CMV epitopes, whose presentation resists viral immunomodulation. The HLA type of each donor mattered for the analysis, because public TCR beta signatures pointed to carriage of CMV infection along with the matching HLA type. What the study reported, not specific to this receptor: In both this cohort and an independent cohort of several hundred donors, the cumulative frequency of public TCR beta family members distinguished carriers of CMV infection plus the relevant HLA type. In the ex vivo response, HLA-C-restricted CMV-specific TCR beta clonotypes were dominant, and in two of eight donors the single most frequent clonotype came from this HLA-C-restricted group.

This clonotype showed up many times. Which antigen it targets is not known. There are no base qualities to consult, and no much larger clone falls within one base. Via the germline V gene, CDR1 is SGHTA and CDR2 FQGNSA. V is trimmed back by 1 base and J by 10 bases, and the junction contains 8 bases that no gene match accounts for. The CDR3 runs 15 residues from the cysteine to the phenylalanine. Just CDR3 DNA is preserved here, 45 bases in frame from base 1. Sequencing was performed on an Illumina HiSeq 1500. TCRdb reran the public reads through fastp at Q25 and MiXCR, keeping productive beta chains. Each CDR3 protein gets just one entry, which takes the most common genes and DNA from the rows behind it. A total of approximately 1,000,000 distinct CDR3 sequences appear in this sample, approximately 31% of them only once. The ten biggest clones cover roughly 12% of the sample. This specimen's treatment or condition label, interpreted: in vitro stimulation with specific CMV peptide epitopes to enrich CMV-specific T cells.

Here the sequenced sample was cultured CD8+ T cells from PBMCs, taken from culture after CMV antigen stimulation. The receptor's source is a human donor in good health (CMV status not recorded). Some clones in this sample may be carry-over from other donors' samples. This chain joins TRBV7-2 to TRBJ2-1; 9 bases in between match TRBD2. The sequence in DNA is TGTGCCAGCAGCTTAGGGCTAGCGGGGCACTTGGAGCAGTTCTTC. The translation is CASSLGLAGHLEQFF.